Below, 32 T cell receptor beta chains from the same sample are listed, as sequenced in a study of shared clonotypes between healthy human individuals (dated by TCRdb to about 2020). For the CD8 naive samples, CD45RO-negative cells were positively selected for CCR7, yielding a CD45RA+CCR7+ population from which TemRA cells were excluded. The protocol used for the library was the immunoSEQ multiplex PCR assay. TCRdb re-hosts the immuneACCESS table, in-frame sequences only. Its copies lack some clones; in the studies checked, an unresolved V gene accounts for under half of them, and the cause for the rest is not known. Present in this sample are about 2 million clones, about 95% of which were seen just once. Under 1.5% of the sample belongs to the ten largest clones. Material for sequencing was naive CD8+ T cells sorted from blood. The cell subset or site label, read with the paper, signifies: CD45RA+CCR7+. Source of these receptors: a man between 18 and 29 years old in good health.

The chain is built from TRBV29-1 and TRBJ2-4; D perhaps matches TRBD2 (6 bases). The CDR3 runs to 14 residues. Germline assignment: CDR1 SQVTM and CDR2 ANQGSEA. Trimming removed 4 bases at V and 0 bases at J, with 10 bases between. CDR3 sequence (DNA): TGCAGCGTTGCTGGAGGGATAGCCAAAAACATTCAGTACTTC. Its protein is CSVAGGIAKNIQYF.

J is TRBJ2-1 and V is TRBV9, with D tentatively TRBD2 (6 bases). The CDR3 covers 15 residues. The ends were cut back, 2 bases at V and 6 bases at J, with 15 bases in the middle. The germline gives CDR1 SGDLS, CDR2 YYNGEE. The CDR3: CASSVAPGDRNEQFF. As DNA, the CDR3 is TGTGCCAGCAGCGTGGCTCCGGGGGACCGCAATGAGCAGTTCTTC.

The V gene is TRBV7-3, the J gene TRBJ2-2, with a possible D match to TRBD2 (5 bases). The CDR3 sequence is 13 residues long. The V gene's germline CDR1 is SGHTA and CDR2 FQGTGA. V was shortened by 0 bases and J by 8 bases, with 7 bases between the two germline ends. CDR3 loop: CASSLTGDGELFF. The CDR3 region has the DNA TGTGCCAGCAGCTTAACCGGGGATGGGGAGCTGTTTTTT. The variable domain in full, completed from reference TRBV7-3 and TRBJ2-2, reads GAGVSQTPSNKVTEKGKYVELRCDPISGHTALYWYRQSLGQGPEFLIYFQGTGAADDSGLPNDRFFAVRPEGSVSTLKIQRTERGDSAVYLCASSLTGDGELFFGEGSRLTVL.

This clone was seen only once. The genes are TRBV7-2 and TRBJ2-5, with TRBD1 identical over 10 bases. The CDR3 consists of 14 residues. Germline V lookup: CDR1 SGHTA, CDR2 FQGNSA. The ends lost 6 bases at V and 4 bases at J; junction bases unmatched: 5. CDR3: CASRGDRGGETQYF. CDR3 sequence (DNA): TGTGCCAGCAGAGGGGACAGGGGCGGAGAGACCCAGTACTTC.

About this clone: The junction departs from the called germline gene at one end, perhaps through a read error. The chain joins TRBV7-7 to TRBJ2-6; possible D gene TRBD1, 5 bases. The V gene's germline CDR1 is SSHAT and CDR2 FNYEAQ (reference sequence). The CDR3 covers 17 residues. DNA of the CDR3: TGTGCTAGCAGCTTAGACAGTAGAAGCTCTGGGGCCAACGTCCTGACTTTC. Its protein is CASSLDSRSSGANVLTF. The full variable domain, with the rest looked up from reference TRBV7-7 and TRBJ2-6, is GAGVSQSPRYKVTKRGQDVTLRCDPISSHATLYWYQQALGQGPEFLTYFNYEAQPDKSGLPSDRFSAERPEGSISTLTIQRTEQRDSAMYRCASSLDSRSSGANVLTFGAGSRLTVL.

For this clone: Distinct nucleotide sequences in the sample also encode this CDR3. This rearrangement joins TRBV7-2 to TRBJ1-3, with a tentative D call TRBD1 (5 bases). From germline, CDR1 is SGHTA and CDR2 FQGNSA. The CDR3 is 15 residues long. V lost 5 bases to trimming and J lost 1 base, with 12 bases between them. In DNA form, the CDR3 reads TGTGCCAGCAGCCCCGACAGAACATCTGGAAACACCATATATTTT. Its translation: CASSPDRTSGNTIYF.

The rearrangement links TRBV6-5 to TRBJ2-1; the match to TRBD2 covers 7 bases. The length of the CDR3 is 16 residues. The germline V gene encodes CDR1 MNHEY and CDR2 SVGAGI. V dropped 2 bases and J dropped 7; count of bases not matched to a gene: 11. CDR3 residues: CASSYGESGDVNEQFF. Here the CDR3 DNA reads TGTGCCAGCAGTTACGGGGAGAGCGGGGACGTAAATGAGCAGTTCTTC.

The J gene is TRBJ2-7, the V gene TRBV6-5; D gene ambiguous. Trimming removed 5 bases from V and 2 bases from J, with 10 bases in between. The CDR3 is 13 amino acids. Germline-derived CDR1 and CDR2 are MNHEY and SVGAGI. In nucleotides, the CDR3 is TGTGCCAGCAGTCCTCAGTGGCCCTACGAGCAGTACTTC. This encodes CASSPQWPYEQYF.

This clone was counted only a few times. Other nucleotide sequences from this sample produce the same CDR3. The genes are TRBV4-1 and TRBJ2-7; D is possibly TRBD2 (6 bases). Germline assignment: CDR1 MGHRA and CDR2 YSYEKL. The CDR3 runs to 13 residues. V gave up 0 bases and J gave up 5 bases, with 8 bases separating them. CDR3 sequence: CASSQEEGNEQYF. CDR3 in DNA: TGCGCCAGCAGCCAAGAGGAGGGGAACGAGCAGTACTTC.

The V call is TRBV15, the J call TRBJ1-4; D unresolved. There are 16 residues in the CDR3. Germline V CDR1 and CDR2: LNHNV, YYDKDF (reference sequence). The V end was cut by 0 bases, the J end by 6 bases, with 14 bases between. This chain's CDR3 is CATSREIGWEDEKLFF. The CDR3 nucleotides read TGTGCCACCAGCAGAGAGATAGGGTGGGAGGATGAAAAACTGTTTTTT.

The J gene is TRBJ2-2, the V gene TRBV5-6, with 8 bases identical to TRBD1. V trimming: 4 bases; J trimming: 4 bases; junction bases outside the gene matches: 9. This CDR3 region has 16 residues. The germline V gene has CDR1 SGHDT and CDR2 YYEEEE. CDR3 nucleotides: TGTGCCAGCAGCGAGACGGACAGGGTGGGCACCGGGGAGCTGTTTTTT. Residues: CASSETDRVGTGELFF. Based on the CDR3 plus reference TRBV5-6 and TRBJ2-2, the full variable domain is DAGVTQSPTHLIKTRGQQVTLRCSPKSGHDTVSWYQQALGQGPQFIFQYYEEEERQRGNFPDRFSGHQFPNYSSELNVNALLLGDSALYLCASSETDRVGTGELFFGEGSRLTVL.

Concerning this clone: Other nucleotide sequences in the sample specify the same CDR3. The chain couples TRBV6-5 to TRBJ2-7, with D unclear. Germline CDR1 and CDR2: MNHEY and SVGAGI. Trimming shortened V by 2 bases and J by 0 bases, and 5 bases separated the two germline ends. The CDR3 length is 13 residues. The CDR3 DNA reads as TGTGCCAGCAGTTACGGGGACTCCTACGAGCAGTACTTC. This codes for CASSYGDSYEQYF.

V and J are TRBV7-8 and TRBJ1-5, with 7 bases aligning to TRBD1. Germline CDR1 and CDR2: SGHVS and FQNEAQ. The CDR3 sequence is 17 residues long. V lost 5 bases, J lost 1 base, and 11 bases stayed unmatched. The CDR3 region has the DNA TGTGCCAGCAGCCCCCTTGAGGCAGGGGGAAGCAATCAGCCCCAGCATTTT. It translates to CASSPLEAGGSNQPQHF.

This chain connects TRBV4-1 to TRBJ1-5; no firm D call. This CDR3 is built from 14 residues. V lost 1 base to trimming and J lost 4 bases, with 8 bases between them. Germline CDR1 reads MGHRA; CDR2 reads YSYEKL. The CDR3 region has the DNA TGCGCCAGCAGCCAAGGCCCGGGGAATCAGCCCCAGCATTTT. Its protein product is CASSQGPGNQPQHF.

The chain carries TRBV7-2 and TRBJ1-6; the D is unclear. The CDR3 is 18 amino acids. Trimming cost V 1 base and J 9 bases, with 22 bases left between them. Germline CDR1 and CDR2: SGHTA and FQGNSA. The CDR3 loop reads CASSLVYSRGQNGSPLHF. The CDR3 DNA follows: TGTGCCAGCAGCTTAGTGTATAGTCGCGGGCAAAACGGTTCACCCCTCCACTTT.

The V gene is TRBV2, the J gene TRBJ2-1; D is ambiguous. V was pared by 7 bases and J by 0 bases, with 10 bases between. Germline V gene data show CDR1 as SNHLY and CDR2 as FYNNEI. CDR3 length: 14 amino acids. CDR3 nucleotide sequence: TGTGCCAGCACCCTTTCCGGCTCCTACAATGAGCAGTTCTTC. Amino acid sequence: CASTLSGSYNEQFF.

This chain joins TRBV10-3 and TRBJ2-5; 12 bases line up with TRBD2. V lost 4 bases, J lost 0 bases, and 0 bases stayed unmatched. CDR3 size: 15 residues. Germline V gives CDR1 ENHRY, CDR2 SYGVKD. The CDR3 nucleotides read TGTGCCATCAGTGGACTAGCGGGGGACCAAGAGACCCAGTACTTC. It is translated as CAISGLAGDQETQYF.

This clone has a single count. The gene calls are TRBV27 and TRBJ1-6; D is uncertain. V was trimmed by 6 bases and J by 3 bases, leaving 21 bases between them. The CDR3 length is 18 residues. Germline V gene lookup returns CDR1 MNHEY and CDR2 SMNVEV (reference sequence). CDR3 region: CASRTIGFGSRYNSPLHF. The CDR3 DNA reads as TGTGCCAGCAGGACTATCGGTTTTGGCAGCCGCTATAATTCACCCCTCCACTTT.

The V call is TRBV29-1, the J call TRBJ2-7; a weak D match, TRBD1 (5 bases). The germline gives CDR1 SQVTM, CDR2 ANQGSEA. Trimming took off 0 bases at V and 3 bases at J, with 15 bases between the two ends. The CDR3 extends over 15 amino acids. The CDR3 sequence is CSVEEGPGDNYEQYF. The CDR3 DNA is TGCAGCGTTGAAGAGGGGCCAGGCGATAACTACGAGCAGTACTTC.

Written as DNA, the CDR3 is TGTGCCAGCAGCTTAGGTCGAGGATTACTGTTTTTT. Its protein product is CASSLGRGLLFF. V and J are TRBV11-2 and TRBJ1-4, with unresolved D. V shed 1 base and J shed 13 bases, with 10 bases lying between them. Germline V gene data show CDR1 as SGHAT and CDR2 as FQNNGV. The CDR3 spans 12 residues.

J is TRBJ2-5 and V is TRBV29-1; unclear D gene. The CDR3 runs 13 residues. Germline lookup yields CDR1 SQVTM and CDR2 ANQGSEA. The V end was cut by 7 bases, the J end by 1 base, with 13 bases between. The CDR3 protein is CSALRPFQETQYF. The CDR3 coding sequence is TGCAGCGCTTTACGGCCTTTCCAAGAGACCCAGTACTTC.

The chain combines TRBV4-1 with TRBJ2-7, with 8 bases identical to TRBD2. CDR3 length: 17 residues. V shed 1 base, J shed 1 base, and the junction held 9 bases outside the gene matches. CDR1 MGHRA and CDR2 YSYEKL come from the germline V gene. The CDR3 nucleotides are TGCGCCAGCAGCCAAGTGGCGGGGGGACGCGAATCCTACGAGCAGTACTTC. It yields the protein CASSQVAGGRESYEQYF.

The table lists this clone with a count of one. The chain joins TRBV11-2 to TRBJ2-7; possible D gene TRBD1, 5 bases. CDR3 length equals 14 residues. CDR1 is SGHAT, CDR2 FQNNGV, per germline. V dropped 0 bases and J dropped 6 bases, with 12 bases sitting between them. For the CDR3, the DNA is TGTGCCAGCAGCTTAGAGGCAGGGCGCAGCGAGCAGTACTTC. It translates to CASSLEAGRSEQYF.

The rearrangement links TRBV4-3 to TRBJ2-7, with TRBD2 matching 8 bases. The J segment lost 2 bases and the V segment lost 0 bases, leaving 6 bases of the junction unmatched. The CDR3 consists of 16 residues. CDR1 and CDR2 (germline): LGHNA, YSLEER. CDR3 bases: TGCGCCAGCAGCCAAGATCGAGCGGGAGTTCCCTACGAGCAGTACTTC. Translating gives CASSQDRAGVPYEQYF.

The chain links TRBV4-1 to TRBJ2-1; TRBD1 or TRBD2 may be the D gene (5 bases each). Trimming pared 0 bases from V and 4 bases from J, leaving 10 bases between. This CDR3 spans 15 amino acids. The V gene's germline CDR1 is MGHRA and CDR2 YSYEKL. The DNA for the CDR3 is TGCGCCAGCAGCCAAGATAGGGACCGGTACAATGAGCAGTTCTTC. Protein sequence: CASSQDRDRYNEQFF.

J is TRBJ2-7 and V is TRBV4-1; 9 bases are a match to TRBD2. CDR3 length equals 15 residues. The trim removed 5 bases at V and 2 bases at J, leaving 7 bases unmatched. Germline V gene sequence: CDR1 MGHRA, CDR2 YSYEKL. The CDR3 loop is CASSSLAGLAYEQYF. The CDR3 coding sequence is TGCGCCAGCAGCTCCCTAGCGGGGCTCGCCTACGAGCAGTACTTC.

This chain connects TRBV4-2 to TRBJ2-5; D remains ambiguous. CDR1 and CDR2 (germline): LGHNA, YNFKEQ. This CDR3 has 14 amino acids. V shed 0 bases and J shed 0 bases, with 5 bases lying between them. The CDR3 is CASSQENDQETQYF. In nucleotides, the CDR3 is TGTGCCAGCAGCCAAGAGAACGACCAAGAGACCCAGTACTTC.

The genes are TRBV30 and TRBJ2-6, with 7 bases fitting TRBD2. The CDR3 is 18 residues long. The germline CDR1 and CDR2 sequences are GTSNPN and SVGIG (reference sequence). The V segment lost 0 bases and the J segment 2 bases; nucleotides outside the gene matches: 10. CDR3 amino acids: CAWSVSQGGVPGANVLTF. The CDR3 region has the DNA TGTGCCTGGAGTGTATCTCAGGGAGGGGTACCTGGGGCCAACGTCCTGACTTTC.

The CDR3 DNA reads as TGTGCCAGCAGTTCTCGGGGCATGGCTGGAGAGACCCAGTACTTC. As protein: CASSSRGMAGETQYF. The gene calls are TRBV27 and TRBJ2-5, with D perhaps assigned TRBD1 or TRBD2 (5 bases each). Trimming removed 4 bases at V and 4 bases at J, with 16 bases between. The CDR3 covers 15 residues. Per germline, CDR1 MNHEY and CDR2 SMNVEV (reference sequence).

The V call is TRBV4-3, the J call TRBJ2-7, with D perhaps assigned TRBD1 or TRBD2 (5 bases each). V was cut by 0 bases and J by 5 bases, with 14 bases left in between. Germline V gene lookup returns CDR1 LGHNA and CDR2 YSLEER. The CDR3 is made up of 15 amino acids. The CDR3 bases are TGCGCCAGCAGCCAAGATACCGGGGCGCGGAACGAGCAGTACTTC. It specifies CASSQDTGARNEQYF.

This chain connects TRBV19 to TRBJ1-5; D unclear. CDR3 size: 17 residues. V was cut by 0 bases and J by 1 base, with 13 bases left in between. Germline lookup yields CDR1 LNHDA and CDR2 SQIVND (reference sequence). Here the CDR3 reads CASSIDREGLSNQPQHF. CDR3 coding DNA: TGTGCCAGTAGTATAGATCGTGAGGGTTTAAGCAATCAGCCCCAGCATTTT. Combining the CDR3 with reference TRBV19 and TRBJ1-5 gives the whole variable domain DGGITQSPKYLFRKEGQNVTLSCEQNLNHDAMYWYRQDPGQGLRLIYYSQIVNDFQKGDIAEGYSVSREKKESFPLTVTSAQKNPTAFYLCASSIDREGLSNQPQHFGDGTRLSIL.

The chain employs TRBV30 and TRBJ1-4; D is unclear. This CDR3 region has 12 residues. Germline CDR1 and CDR2: GTSNPN and SVGIG (reference sequence). V was cut by 4 bases and J by 8 bases, with 11 bases left in between. The CDR3 reads CAWKGIGEKLFF. In DNA, the CDR3 is TGTGCCTGGAAGGGTATCGGGGAAAAACTGTTTTTT.